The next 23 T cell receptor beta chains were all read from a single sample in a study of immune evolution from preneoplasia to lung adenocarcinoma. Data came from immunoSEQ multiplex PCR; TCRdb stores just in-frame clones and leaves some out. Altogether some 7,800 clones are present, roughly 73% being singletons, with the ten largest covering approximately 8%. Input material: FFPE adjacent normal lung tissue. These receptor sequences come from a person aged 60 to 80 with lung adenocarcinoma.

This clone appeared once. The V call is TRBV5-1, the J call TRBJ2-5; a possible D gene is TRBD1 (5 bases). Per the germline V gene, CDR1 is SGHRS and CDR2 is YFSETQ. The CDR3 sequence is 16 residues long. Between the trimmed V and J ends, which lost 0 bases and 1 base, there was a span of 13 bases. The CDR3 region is CASSLAVYRSQETQYF. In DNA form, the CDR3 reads TGCGCCAGCAGCTTGGCAGTATACAGGAGCCAAGAGACCCAGTACTTC.

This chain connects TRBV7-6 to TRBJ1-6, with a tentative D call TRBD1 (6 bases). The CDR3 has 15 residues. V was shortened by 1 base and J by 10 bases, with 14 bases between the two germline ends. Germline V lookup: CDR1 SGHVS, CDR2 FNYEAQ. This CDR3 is CASSLGAQGRSPLHF. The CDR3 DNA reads TGTGCCAGCAGCTTAGGTGCACAGGGAAGATCACCCCTCCACTTT.

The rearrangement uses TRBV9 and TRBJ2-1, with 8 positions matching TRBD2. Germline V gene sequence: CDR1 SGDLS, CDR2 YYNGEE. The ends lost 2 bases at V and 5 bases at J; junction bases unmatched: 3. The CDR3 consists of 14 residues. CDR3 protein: CASSVSGADNEQFF. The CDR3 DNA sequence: TGTGCCAGCAGCGTTAGCGGGGCTGACAATGAGCAGTTCTTC.

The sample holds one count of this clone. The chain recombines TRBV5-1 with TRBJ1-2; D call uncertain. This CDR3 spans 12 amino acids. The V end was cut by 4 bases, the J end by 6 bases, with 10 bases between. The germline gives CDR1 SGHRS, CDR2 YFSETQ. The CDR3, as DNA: TGCGCCAGCAGCCTGGGTAAGGATGGCTACACCTTC. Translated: CASSLGKDGYTF.

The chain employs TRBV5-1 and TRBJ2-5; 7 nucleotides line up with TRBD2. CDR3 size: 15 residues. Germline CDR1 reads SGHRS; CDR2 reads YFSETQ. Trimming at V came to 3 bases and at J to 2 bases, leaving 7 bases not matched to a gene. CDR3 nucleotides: TGCGCCAGCAGCTCGACTCCGGGGGGACAAGAGACCCAGTACTTC. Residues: CASSSTPGGQETQYF.

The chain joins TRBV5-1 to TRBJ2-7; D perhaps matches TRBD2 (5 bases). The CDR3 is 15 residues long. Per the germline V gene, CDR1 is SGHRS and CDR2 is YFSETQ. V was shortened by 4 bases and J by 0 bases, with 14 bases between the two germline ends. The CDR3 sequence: CASSLLRESSYEQYF. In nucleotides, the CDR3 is TGCGCCAGCAGCCTCTTAAGGGAGAGCTCCTACGAGCAGTACTTC.

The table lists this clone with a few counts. The CDR3 DNA is TGTGCTAGTGGTGCCGCCAGGGGGCCTAGGCCTAACACTGAAGCTTTCTTT. It codes for CASGAARGPRPNTEAFF. The chain joins TRBV12-5 to TRBJ1-1; TRBD1 agrees at 8 bases. CDR1 is LGHNT and CDR2 is FRNRAP in the germline V gene. V gave up 5 bases and J gave up 2 bases; unmatched junction bases: 13. The CDR3 length is 17 residues.

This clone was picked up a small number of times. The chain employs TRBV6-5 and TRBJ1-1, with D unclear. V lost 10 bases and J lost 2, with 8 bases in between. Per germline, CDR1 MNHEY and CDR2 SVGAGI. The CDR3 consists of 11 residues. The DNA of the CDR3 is TGTGCCACCGGACCCAACACTGAAGCTTTCTTT. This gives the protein CATGPNTEAFF.

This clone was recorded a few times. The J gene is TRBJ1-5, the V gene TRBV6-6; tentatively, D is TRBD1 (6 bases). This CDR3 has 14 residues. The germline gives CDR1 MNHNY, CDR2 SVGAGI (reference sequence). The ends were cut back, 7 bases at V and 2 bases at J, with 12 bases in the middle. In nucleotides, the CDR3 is TGTGCCAGCACCGACCCAGGGGGCAATCAGCCCCAGCATTTT. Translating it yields CASTDPGGNQPQHF.

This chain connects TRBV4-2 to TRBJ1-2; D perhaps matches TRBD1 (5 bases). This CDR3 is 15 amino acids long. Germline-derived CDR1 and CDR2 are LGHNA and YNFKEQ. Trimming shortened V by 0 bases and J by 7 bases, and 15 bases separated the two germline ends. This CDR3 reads CASSQEFQGVGGYTF. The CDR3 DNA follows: TGTGCCAGCAGCCAAGAATTCCAGGGTGTCGGTGGCTACACCTTC.

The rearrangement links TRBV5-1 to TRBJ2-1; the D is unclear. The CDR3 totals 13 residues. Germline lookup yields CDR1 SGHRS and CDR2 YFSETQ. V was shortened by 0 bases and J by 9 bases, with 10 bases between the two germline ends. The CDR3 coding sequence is TGCGCCAGCAGCTTGGCCGACGCCACTGAGCAGTTCTTC. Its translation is CASSLADATEQFF.

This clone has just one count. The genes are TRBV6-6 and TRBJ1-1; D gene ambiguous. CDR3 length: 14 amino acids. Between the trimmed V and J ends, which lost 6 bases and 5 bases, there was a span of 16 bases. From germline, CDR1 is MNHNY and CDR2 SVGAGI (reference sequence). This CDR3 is CASSIRAEETEAFF. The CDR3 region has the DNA TGTGCCAGCAGCATAAGGGCTGAGGAGACTGAAGCTTTCTTT.

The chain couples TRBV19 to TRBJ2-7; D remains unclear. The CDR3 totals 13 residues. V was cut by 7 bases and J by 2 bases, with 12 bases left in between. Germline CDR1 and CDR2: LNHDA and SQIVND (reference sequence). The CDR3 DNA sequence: TGTGCCAGTACCGACAATTCACCCTACGAGCAGTACTTC. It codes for CASTDNSPYEQYF.

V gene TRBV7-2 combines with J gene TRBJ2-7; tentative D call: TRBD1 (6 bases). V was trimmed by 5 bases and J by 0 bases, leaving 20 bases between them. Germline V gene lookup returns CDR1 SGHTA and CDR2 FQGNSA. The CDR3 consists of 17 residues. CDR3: CASSPRGLQGFSYEQYF. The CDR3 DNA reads TGTGCCAGCAGCCCCCGAGGGTTACAGGGATTCTCCTACGAGCAGTACTTC.

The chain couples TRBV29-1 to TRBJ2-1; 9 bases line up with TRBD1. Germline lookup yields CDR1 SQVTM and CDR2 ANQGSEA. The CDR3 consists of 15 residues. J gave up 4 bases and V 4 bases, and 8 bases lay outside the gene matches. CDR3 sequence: CSVVPGQGVYNEQFF. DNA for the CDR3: TGCAGCGTTGTCCCGGGACAGGGAGTTTACAATGAGCAGTTCTTC.

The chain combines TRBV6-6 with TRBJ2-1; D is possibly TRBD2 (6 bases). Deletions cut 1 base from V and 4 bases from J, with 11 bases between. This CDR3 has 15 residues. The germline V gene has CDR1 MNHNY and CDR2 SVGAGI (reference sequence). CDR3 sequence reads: CASSYLGEDYNEQFF. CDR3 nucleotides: TGTGCCAGCAGTTACTTGGGGGAGGATTACAATGAGCAGTTCTTC.

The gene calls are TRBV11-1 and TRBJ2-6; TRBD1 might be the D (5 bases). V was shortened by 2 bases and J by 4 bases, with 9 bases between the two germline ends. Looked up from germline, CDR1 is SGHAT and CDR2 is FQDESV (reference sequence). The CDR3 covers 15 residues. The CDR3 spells CASSLQGYGANVLTF. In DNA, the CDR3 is TGTGCCAGCAGCTTACAGGGCTACGGGGCCAACGTCCTGACTTTC. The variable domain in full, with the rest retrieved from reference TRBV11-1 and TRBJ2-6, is EAEVAQSPRYKITEKSQAVAFWCDPISGHATLYWYRQILGQGPELLVQFQDESVVDDSQLPKDRFSAERLKGVDSTLKIQPAELGDSAMYLCASSLQGYGANVLTFGAGSRLTVL.

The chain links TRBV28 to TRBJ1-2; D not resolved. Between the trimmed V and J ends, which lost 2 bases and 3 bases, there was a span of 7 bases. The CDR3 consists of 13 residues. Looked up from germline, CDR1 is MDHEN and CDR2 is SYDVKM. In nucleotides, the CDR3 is TGTGCCAGCAGTTTAAACCCTCACTATGGCTACACCTTC. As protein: CASSLNPHYGYTF.

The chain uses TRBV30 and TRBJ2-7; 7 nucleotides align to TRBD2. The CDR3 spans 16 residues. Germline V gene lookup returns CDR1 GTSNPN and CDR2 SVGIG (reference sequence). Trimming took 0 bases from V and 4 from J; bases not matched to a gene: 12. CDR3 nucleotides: TGTGCCTGGAGTGTTACCTTCGAGGGAGGGCGATACGAGCAGTACTTC. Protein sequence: CAWSVTFEGGRYEQYF.

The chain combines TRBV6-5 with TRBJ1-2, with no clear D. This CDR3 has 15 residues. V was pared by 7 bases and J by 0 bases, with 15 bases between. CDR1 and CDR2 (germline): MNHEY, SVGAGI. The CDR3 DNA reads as TGTGCCAGCATCTGGCGGGTCGGAGCTAACTATGGCTACACCTTC. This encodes CASIWRVGANYGYTF.

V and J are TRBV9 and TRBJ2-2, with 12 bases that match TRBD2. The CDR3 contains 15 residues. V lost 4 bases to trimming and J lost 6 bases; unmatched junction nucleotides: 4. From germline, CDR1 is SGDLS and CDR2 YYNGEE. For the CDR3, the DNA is TGTGCCAGCAGCCTAGCGGGAGGGTCTGCCGGGGAGCTGTTTTTT. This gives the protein CASSLAGGSAGELFF.

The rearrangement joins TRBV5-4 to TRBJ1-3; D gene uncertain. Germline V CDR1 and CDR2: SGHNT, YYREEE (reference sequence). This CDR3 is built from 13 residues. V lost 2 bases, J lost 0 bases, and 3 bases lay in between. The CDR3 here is CASSLGSGNTIYF. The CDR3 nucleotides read TGTGCCAGCAGCTTAGGCTCTGGAAACACCATATATTTT.

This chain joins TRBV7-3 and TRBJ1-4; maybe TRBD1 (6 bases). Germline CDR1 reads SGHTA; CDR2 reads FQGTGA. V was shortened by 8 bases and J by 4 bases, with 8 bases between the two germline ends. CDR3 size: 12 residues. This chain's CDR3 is CASSDSNEKLFF. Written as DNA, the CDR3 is TGTGCCAGCTCGGACAGTAATGAAAAACTGTTTTTT.